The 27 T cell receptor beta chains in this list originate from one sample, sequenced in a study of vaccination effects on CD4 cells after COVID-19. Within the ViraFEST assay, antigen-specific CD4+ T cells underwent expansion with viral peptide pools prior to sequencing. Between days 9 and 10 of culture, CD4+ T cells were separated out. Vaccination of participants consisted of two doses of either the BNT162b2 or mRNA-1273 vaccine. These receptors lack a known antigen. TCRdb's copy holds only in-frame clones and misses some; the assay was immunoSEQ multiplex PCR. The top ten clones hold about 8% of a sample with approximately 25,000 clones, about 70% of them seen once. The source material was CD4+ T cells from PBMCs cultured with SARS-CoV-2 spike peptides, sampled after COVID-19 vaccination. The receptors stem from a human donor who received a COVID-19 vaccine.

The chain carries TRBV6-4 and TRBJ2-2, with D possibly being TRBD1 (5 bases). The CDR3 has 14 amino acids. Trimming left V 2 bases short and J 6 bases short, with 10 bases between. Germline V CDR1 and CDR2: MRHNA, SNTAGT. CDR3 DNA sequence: TGTGCCAGCAGTGACACCCAGGGTGCCGGGGAGCTGTTTTTT. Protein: CASSDTQGAGELFF.

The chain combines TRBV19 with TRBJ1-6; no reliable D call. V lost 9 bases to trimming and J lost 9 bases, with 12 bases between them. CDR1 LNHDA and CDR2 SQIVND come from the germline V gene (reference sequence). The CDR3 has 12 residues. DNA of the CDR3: TGTGCCAGCCAATACCCAGGTTCACCCCTCCACTTT. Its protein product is CASQYPGSPLHF.

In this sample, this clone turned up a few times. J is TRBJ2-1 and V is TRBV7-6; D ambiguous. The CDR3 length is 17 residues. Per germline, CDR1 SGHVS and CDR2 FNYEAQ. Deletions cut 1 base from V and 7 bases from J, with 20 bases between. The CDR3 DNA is TGTGCCAGCAGCTTAGAAGTGGCGTTTAGGGAAGATAATGAGCAGTTCTTC. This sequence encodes CASSLEVAFREDNEQFF.

The CDR3 reads CASSRDRSYEQYF. As DNA, the CDR3 is TGTGCCAGCAGTCGGGACAGATCCTACGAGCAGTACTTC. The chain has TRBV7-2 and TRBJ2-7, with 7 bases aligning to TRBD1. J was trimmed by 1 base and V by 6 bases; bases with no gene match: 3. In germline, CDR1 is SGHTA, CDR2 FQGNSA. CDR3 length equals 13 residues. The full variable domain, with the rest looked up from reference TRBV7-2 and TRBJ2-7, is GAGVSQSPSNKVTEKGKDVELRCDPISGHTALYWYRQSLGQGLEFLIYFQGNSAPDKSGLPSDRFSAERTGGSVSTLTIQRTQQEDSAVYLCASSRDRSYEQYFGPGTRLTVT.

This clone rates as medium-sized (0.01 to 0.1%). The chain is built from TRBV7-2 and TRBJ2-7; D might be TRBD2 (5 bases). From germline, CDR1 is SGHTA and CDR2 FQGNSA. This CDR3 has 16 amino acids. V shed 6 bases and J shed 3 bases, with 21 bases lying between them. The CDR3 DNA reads TGTGCCAGCAGTCTTCCTACTAGTTCCCTTTACTACGAGCAGTACTTC. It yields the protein CASSLPTSSLYYEQYF.

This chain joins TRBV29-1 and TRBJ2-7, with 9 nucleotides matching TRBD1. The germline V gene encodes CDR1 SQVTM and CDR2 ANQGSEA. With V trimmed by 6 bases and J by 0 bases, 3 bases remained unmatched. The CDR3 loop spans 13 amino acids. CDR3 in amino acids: CSVRQGGSYEQYF. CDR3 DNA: TGCAGCGTCCGACAGGGGGGCTCCTACGAGCAGTACTTC.

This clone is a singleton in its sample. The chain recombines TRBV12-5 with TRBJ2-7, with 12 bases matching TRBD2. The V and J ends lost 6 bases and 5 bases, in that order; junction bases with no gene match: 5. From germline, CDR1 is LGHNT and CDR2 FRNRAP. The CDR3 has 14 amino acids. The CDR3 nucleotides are TGTGCTAGTGGCCGACTAGCGGGAGAAGACGAGCAGTACTTC. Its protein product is CASGRLAGEDEQYF.

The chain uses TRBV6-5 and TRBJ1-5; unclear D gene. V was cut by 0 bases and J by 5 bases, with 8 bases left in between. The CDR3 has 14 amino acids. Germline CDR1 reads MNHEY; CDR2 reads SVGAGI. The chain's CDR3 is CASSYSGVDQPQHF. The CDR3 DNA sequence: TGTGCCAGCAGTTACTCGGGCGTTGATCAGCCCCAGCATTTT.

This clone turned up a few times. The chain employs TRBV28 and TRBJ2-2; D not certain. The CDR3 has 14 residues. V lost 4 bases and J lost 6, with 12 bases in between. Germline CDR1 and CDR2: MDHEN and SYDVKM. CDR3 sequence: CASSSFRWPGELFF. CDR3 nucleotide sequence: TGTGCCAGCAGTTCTTTTCGTTGGCCCGGGGAGCTGTTTTTT.

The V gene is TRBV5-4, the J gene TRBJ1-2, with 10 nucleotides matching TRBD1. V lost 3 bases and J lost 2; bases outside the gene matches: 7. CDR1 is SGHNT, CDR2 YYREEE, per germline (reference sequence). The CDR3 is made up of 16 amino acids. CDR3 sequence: CASSSGQGDLNYGYTF. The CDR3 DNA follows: TGTGCCAGCAGCTCCGGACAGGGGGACCTAAACTATGGCTACACCTTC.

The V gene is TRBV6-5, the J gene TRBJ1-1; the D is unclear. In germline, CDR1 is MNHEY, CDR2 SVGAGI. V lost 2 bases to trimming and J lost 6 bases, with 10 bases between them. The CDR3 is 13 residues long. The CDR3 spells CASSYPSGAEAFF. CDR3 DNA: TGTGCCAGCAGTTACCCAAGCGGGGCTGAAGCTTTCTTT.

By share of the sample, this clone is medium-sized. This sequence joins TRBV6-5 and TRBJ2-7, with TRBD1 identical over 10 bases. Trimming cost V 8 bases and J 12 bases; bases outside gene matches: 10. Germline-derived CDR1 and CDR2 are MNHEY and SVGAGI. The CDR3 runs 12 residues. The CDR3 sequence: CASAGQGVWAYF. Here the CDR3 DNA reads TGTGCCAGCGCCGGACAGGGGGTCTGGGCGTACTTC.

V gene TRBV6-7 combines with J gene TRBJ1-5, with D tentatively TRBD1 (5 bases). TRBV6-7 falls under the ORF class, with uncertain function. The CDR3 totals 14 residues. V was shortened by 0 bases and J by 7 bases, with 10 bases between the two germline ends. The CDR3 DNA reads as TGTGCCAGCAGTTACTCGGAGGGGCAACAGCCCCAGCATTTT. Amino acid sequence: CASSYSEGQQPQHF.

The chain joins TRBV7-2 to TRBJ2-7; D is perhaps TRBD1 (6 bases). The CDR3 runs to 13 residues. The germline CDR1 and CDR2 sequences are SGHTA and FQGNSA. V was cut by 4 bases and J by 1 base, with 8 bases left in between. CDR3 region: CASSSQGSYEQYF. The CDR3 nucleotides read TGTGCCAGCAGCTCCCAGGGGTCCTACGAGCAGTACTTC.

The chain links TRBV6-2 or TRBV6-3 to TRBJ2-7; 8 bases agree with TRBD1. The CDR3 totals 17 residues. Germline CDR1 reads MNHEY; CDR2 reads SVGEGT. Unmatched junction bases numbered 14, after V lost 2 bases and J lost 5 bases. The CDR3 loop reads CASSYRFGSRGLHEQYF. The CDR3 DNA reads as TGTGCCAGCAGTTACAGGTTTGGTTCCAGGGGGCTTCACGAGCAGTACTTC.

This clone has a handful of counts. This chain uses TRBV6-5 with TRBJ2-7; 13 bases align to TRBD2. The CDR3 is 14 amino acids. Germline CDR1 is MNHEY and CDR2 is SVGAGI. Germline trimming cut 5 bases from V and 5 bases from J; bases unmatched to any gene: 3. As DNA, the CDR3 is TGTGCCAGCAGTATCGGACTAGCGGGAGACGAGCAGTACTTC. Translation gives CASSIGLAGDEQYF.

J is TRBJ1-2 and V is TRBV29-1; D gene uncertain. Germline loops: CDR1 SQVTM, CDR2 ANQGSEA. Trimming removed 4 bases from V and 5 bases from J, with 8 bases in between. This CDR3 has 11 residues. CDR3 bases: TGCAGCGTTGGACGTGGGTATGGCTACACCTTC. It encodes CSVGRGYGYTF.

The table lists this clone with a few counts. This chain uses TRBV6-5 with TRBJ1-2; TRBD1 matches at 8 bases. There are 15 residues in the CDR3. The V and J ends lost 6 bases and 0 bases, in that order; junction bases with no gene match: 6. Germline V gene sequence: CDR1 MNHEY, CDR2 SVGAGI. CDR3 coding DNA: TGTGCCAGCAGAACACAGGGGGTGGCTAACTATGGCTACACCTTC. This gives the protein CASRTQGVANYGYTF.

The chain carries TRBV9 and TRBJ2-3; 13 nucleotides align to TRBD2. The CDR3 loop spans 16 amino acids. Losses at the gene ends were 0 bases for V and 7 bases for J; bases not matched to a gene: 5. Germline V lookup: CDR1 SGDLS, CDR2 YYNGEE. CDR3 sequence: CASSVAGTSGAHTQYF. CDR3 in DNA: TGTGCCAGCAGCGTAGCAGGGACTAGCGGGGCGCATACGCAGTATTTT.

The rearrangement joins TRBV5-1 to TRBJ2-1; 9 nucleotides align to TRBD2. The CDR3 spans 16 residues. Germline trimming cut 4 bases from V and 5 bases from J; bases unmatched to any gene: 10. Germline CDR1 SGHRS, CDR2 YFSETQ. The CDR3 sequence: CASSGSLAGLHNEQFF. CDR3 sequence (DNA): TGCGCCAGCAGCGGTTCGCTAGCGGGACTACACAATGAGCAGTTCTTC. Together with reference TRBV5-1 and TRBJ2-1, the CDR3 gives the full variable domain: KAGVTQTPRYLIKTRGQQVTLSCSPISGHRSVSWYQQTPGQGLQFLFEYFSETQRNKGNFPGRFSGRQFSNSRSEMNVSTLELGDSALYLCASSGSLAGLHNEQFFGPGTRLTVL.

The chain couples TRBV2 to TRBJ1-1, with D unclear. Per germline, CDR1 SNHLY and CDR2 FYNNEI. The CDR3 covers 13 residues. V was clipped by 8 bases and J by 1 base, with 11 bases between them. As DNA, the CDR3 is TGTGCCAGCTCCTCCGGGCCGAACACTGAAGCTTTCTTT. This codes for CASSSGPNTEAFF.

The DNA for the CDR3 is TGCGCCAGCAGCTTCCGGGACCCTCAAGAGACCCAGTACTTC. This codes for CASSFRDPQETQYF. The chain has TRBV5-1 and TRBJ2-5; D is tentatively TRBD1 or TRBD2 (5 bases each). Trimming cost V 2 bases and J 2 bases, with 10 bases left between them. The CDR3 extends over 14 amino acids. Germline values: CDR1 SGHRS, CDR2 YFSETQ.

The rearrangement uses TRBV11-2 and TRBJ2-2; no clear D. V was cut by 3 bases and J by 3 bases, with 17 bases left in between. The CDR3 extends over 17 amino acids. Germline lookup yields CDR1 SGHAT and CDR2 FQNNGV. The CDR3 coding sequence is TGTGCCAGCAGCTTTCTCCCCAGATTACACTACACCGGGGAGCTGTTTTTT. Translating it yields CASSFLPRLHYTGELFF.

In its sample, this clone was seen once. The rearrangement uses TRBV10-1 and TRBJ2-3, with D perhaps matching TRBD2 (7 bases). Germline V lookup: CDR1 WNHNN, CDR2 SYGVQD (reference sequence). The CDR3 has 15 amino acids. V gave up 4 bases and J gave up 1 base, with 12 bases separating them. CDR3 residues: CASSVGGGGTDTQYF. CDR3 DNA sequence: TGCGCCAGCAGTGTAGGGGGGGGAGGCACAGATACGCAGTATTTT.

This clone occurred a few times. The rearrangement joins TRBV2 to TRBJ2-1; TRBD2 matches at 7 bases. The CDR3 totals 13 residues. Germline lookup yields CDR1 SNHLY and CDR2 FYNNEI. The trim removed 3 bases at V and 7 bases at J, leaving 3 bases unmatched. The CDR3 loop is CASSDLGGNEQFF. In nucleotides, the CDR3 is TGTGCCAGCAGTGATTTGGGGGGGAATGAGCAGTTCTTC.

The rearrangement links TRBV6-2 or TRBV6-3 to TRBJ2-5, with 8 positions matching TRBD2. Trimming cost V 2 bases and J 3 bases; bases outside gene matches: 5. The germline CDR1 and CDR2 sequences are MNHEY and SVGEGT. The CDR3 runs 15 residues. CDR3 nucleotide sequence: TGTGCCAGCAGTTACCCGCGGGGGGAAAAAGAGACCCAGTACTTC. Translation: CASSYPRGEKETQYF.

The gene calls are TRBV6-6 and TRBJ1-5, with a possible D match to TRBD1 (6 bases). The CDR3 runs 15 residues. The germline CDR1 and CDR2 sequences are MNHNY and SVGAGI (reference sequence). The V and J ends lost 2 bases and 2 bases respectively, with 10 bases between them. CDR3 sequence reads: CASSYTAGGNQPQHF. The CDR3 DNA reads TGTGCCAGCAGTTACACCGCAGGGGGCAATCAGCCCCAGCATTTT.